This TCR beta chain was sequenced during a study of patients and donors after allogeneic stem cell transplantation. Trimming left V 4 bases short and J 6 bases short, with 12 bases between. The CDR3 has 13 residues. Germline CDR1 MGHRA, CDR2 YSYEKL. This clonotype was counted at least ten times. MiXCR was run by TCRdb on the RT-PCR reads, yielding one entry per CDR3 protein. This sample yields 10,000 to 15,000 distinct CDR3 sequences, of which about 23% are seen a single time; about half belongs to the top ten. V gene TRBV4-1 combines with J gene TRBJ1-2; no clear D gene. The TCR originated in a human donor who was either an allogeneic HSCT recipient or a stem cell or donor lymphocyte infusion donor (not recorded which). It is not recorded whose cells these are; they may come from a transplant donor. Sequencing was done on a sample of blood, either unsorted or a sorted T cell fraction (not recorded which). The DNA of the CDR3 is TGCGCCAGCAGCCCCACCCCTATCGATGGCTACACCTTC. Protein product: CASSPTPIDGYTF.